Shown below are 8 T cell receptor beta chains from a single sample sequenced in a study of blood T cell repertoires in COVID-19. The protocol was immunoSEQ multiplex PCR, while the TCRdb copy is restricted to in-frame clones and leaves out a portion. The repertoire includes about 260,000 clones, about 88% of them detected once, and approximately 4% sits in the top ten. The sequenced sample consisted of peripheral blood. The receptors here all came from a man aged 18 to 30 with active or convalescent COVID-19.

The gene calls are TRBV21-1 and TRBJ1-2; the D segment call TRBD1 is taken from the table without a DNA check. TRBV21-1 has pseudogene status. This CDR3 contains 18 residues. The CDR3 loop reads CASSKALQTEKANYGYTF. The DNA for the CDR3 is TGTGCCAGCAGCAAAGCCCTCCAGACAGAGAAGGCTAACTATGGCTACACCTTC.

V and J are TRBV14 and TRBJ2-5; 8 bases fit TRBD2. From germline, CDR1 is SGHDN and CDR2 FVKESK. CDR3 length: 16 amino acids. With V trimmed by 4 bases and J by 10 bases, 17 bases remained unmatched. The CDR3 loop is CASSPQRRTSGGLQYF. CDR3 bases: TGTGCCAGCAGCCCCCAAAGGAGAACTAGCGGAGGCCTCCAGTACTTC. The variable domain in full, completed from reference TRBV14 and TRBJ2-5, reads EAGVTQFPSHSVIEKGQTVTLRCDPISGHDNLYWYRRVMGKEIKFLLHFVKESKQDESGMPNNRFLAERTGGTYSTLKVQPAELEDSGVYFCASSPQRRTSGGLQYFGPGTRLLVL.

Only one count was recorded for this clone. The V call is TRBV25-1, the J call TRBJ2-5; D not resolved. The germline V gene has CDR1 MGHDK and CDR2 SYGVNS. V was cut by 7 bases and J by 7 bases, with 10 bases left in between. The length of the CDR3 is 11 residues. The CDR3 spells CASTSTGTQYF. CDR3 nucleotide sequence: TGTGCCAGCACCAGCACGGGGACCCAGTACTTC.

The chain combines TRBV11-3 with TRBJ2-3; 8 bases match TRBD2. The CDR3 sequence is 18 residues long. Trimming removed 6 bases from V and 2 bases from J; junction bases left unmatched: 16. Per germline, CDR1 SGHNT and CDR2 YENEEA. CDR3 region: CASRHRGSGVKNTDTQYF. CDR3 coding DNA: TGTGCCAGCAGACACAGAGGTAGCGGGGTGAAAAACACAGATACGCAGTATTTT.

The rearrangement joins TRBV5-1 to TRBJ1-2; D not certain. Between the trimmed V and J ends, which lost 2 bases and 4 bases, there was a span of 15 bases. This CDR3 region has 15 residues. CDR1 is SGHRS, CDR2 YFSETQ, per germline. CDR3 region: CASSLTTDTLYGYTF. The DNA for the CDR3 is TGCGCCAGCAGCTTAACCACCGACACCCTCTATGGCTACACCTTC.

The chain uses TRBV6-2 or TRBV6-3 and TRBJ2-7, with D possibly matching TRBD1 (5 bases). The germline V and J ends were trimmed by 2 bases and 0 bases, with 14 bases remaining between them. The CDR3 runs to 16 residues. From germline, CDR1 is MNHEY and CDR2 SVGEGT. CDR3 loop: CASSYLFGRVSYEQYF. CDR3 DNA: TGTGCCAGCAGTTACCTTTTTGGCAGGGTCTCCTACGAGCAGTACTTC.

By sample fraction, this clone is medium-sized. The V and J genes are TRBV9 and TRBJ2-3, with D perhaps TRBD2 (7 bases). This CDR3 region has 16 residues. Germline assignment: CDR1 SGDLS and CDR2 YYNGEE. V shed 0 bases and J shed 1 base, with 12 bases lying between them. The CDR3 bases are TGTGCCAGCAGCGTAGAGGGGGGGGGAGGCACAGATACGCAGTATTTT. Encoded protein: CASSVEGGGGTDTQYF.

This clone was recorded a few times. This chain connects TRBV6-6 to TRBJ2-2, with TRBD2 identical over 7 bases. The germline gives CDR1 MNHNY, CDR2 SVGAGI (reference sequence). This CDR3 region has 13 residues. The V gene end was trimmed by 7 bases and the J gene end by 8 bases; junction bases not matched to a gene: 7. The CDR3 DNA reads as TGTGCCAGCACCCGAGCGGGGTCAGGGGAGCTGTTTTTT. This codes for CASTRAGSGELFF.